Detailed here is one T cell receptor (beta chain). The sample originates from a study of cytomegalovirus exposure and HLA in healthy donors. The CDR3 runs 14 residues. Germline V gene data show CDR1 as MNHEY and CDR2 as SMNVEV (reference sequence). Unmatched junction bases numbered 4, after V lost 7 bases and J lost 1 base. Sequenced by immunoSEQ multiplex PCR; TCRdb stores in-frame clones only, minus some. The sample consists of 150,000 to 200,000 clones, 85% of them appearing once. Source material: PBMCs. This receptor was taken from a man younger than 30 in good health and CMV-seropositive. This rearrangement joins TRBV27 to TRBJ2-3; TRBD1 agrees at 8 bases. Here the CDR3 reads CASTLRGRTDTQYF. The DNA of the CDR3 is TGTGCCAGCACTCTCAGGGGGCGCACAGATACGCAGTATTTT.